These 28 T cell receptor beta chains share one sample of origin, sequenced in a study of HIV-infected children after antiretroviral therapy interruption. The TCR library was built from RNA with a 3' RACE protocol and unique molecular identifiers. TCRdb itself ran the 3' RACE reads through MiXCR, one entry per CDR3 protein. The sample yields some 40,000 distinct CDR3 sequences, about 6.5% seen once. Treatment meaning: PENTA 11 planned treatment interruption arm or continuous ART arm. Sequencing used CD45RA+ CD4+ T cells from PBMCs, pooled from several time points, obtained from a donor given antiretroviral therapy, either interrupted or continuous. Indicated subset: naive CD4+ CD45RA+ CD45RO- T cells. All receptors derive from a pool of human donors with HIV.

This clonotype occurred many times. The J gene is TRBJ1-2, the V gene TRBV6-6; the D is unclear. The V and J ends lost 8 bases and 10 bases respectively, with 23 bases between them. Germline values: CDR1 MNHNY, CDR2 SVGAGI (reference sequence). This CDR3 comprises 14 residues. As DNA, the CDR3 is TGTGCCAGCGGTGATGCGGCGCCAAACTCCGACTACACCTTC. Residues: CASGDAAPNSDYTF.

V gene TRBV20-1 combines with J gene TRBJ2-1; TRBD2 matches at 13 bases. From germline, CDR1 is DFQATT and CDR2 SNEGSKA (reference sequence). The ends lost 3 bases at V and 4 bases at J; junction bases unmatched: 6. This CDR3 is 16 amino acids long. The CDR3 coding sequence is TGCAGTGCTAGGAGACTAGCGGGGGGTCCATACAATGAGCAGTTCTTC. Its translation: CSARRLAGGPYNEQFF.

This clonotype has at least ten counts. The chain recombines TRBV13 with TRBJ2-7, with D possibly matching TRBD1 (5 bases). V lost 5 bases and J lost 5, with 22 bases in between. The CDR3 is 16 amino acids. The germline gives CDR1 PRHDT, CDR2 FYEKMQ (reference sequence). This CDR3 reads CASSRKKGSWPHEQYF. The CDR3, as DNA: TGTGCCAGCAGCCGAAAGAAGGGGTCATGGCCTCACGAGCAGTACTTC.

This clonotype was observed many times. The CDR3 DNA reads TGCAGTGCTTACGGGACTAGCGGGAGGGACCACGAGCAGTACTTC. Translating gives CSAYGTSGRDHEQYF. V gene TRBV20-1 combines with J gene TRBJ2-7; 16 bases match TRBD2. The CDR3 extends over 15 amino acids. V gave up 5 bases and J gave up 5 bases; unmatched junction bases: 6. The germline V gene has CDR1 DFQATT and CDR2 SNEGSKA (reference sequence).

The V and J genes are TRBV5-1 and TRBJ2-1; the match to TRBD2 covers 10 bases. Losses at the gene ends were 0 bases for V and 3 bases for J; bases not matched to a gene: 3. CDR3 length: 16 residues. Germline V CDR1 and CDR2: SGHRS, YFSETQ. DNA of the CDR3: TGCGCCAGCAGCTTGGTCCCTAGCGGGAGCTACAATGAGCAGTTCTTC. This codes for CASSLVPSGSYNEQFF.

This clonotype was seen ten or more times. The chain joins TRBV12-3 or TRBV12-4 to TRBJ1-2, with D possibly being TRBD1 (5 bases). This CDR3 contains 12 residues. Trimming took 7 bases from V and 6 from J, leaving 12 bases between them. Here the CDR3 DNA reads TGTGCCAGCATAGGCAGGGCGAATGGCTACACCTTC. Translation: CASIGRANGYTF.

The rearrangement joins TRBV6-5 to TRBJ2-1; D might be TRBD1 or TRBD2, each matching 6 bases. The ends were cut back, 2 bases at V and 2 bases at J, with 10 bases in the middle. Germline CDR1 is MNHEY and CDR2 is SVGAGI. The CDR3 totals 15 residues. CDR3 residues: CASSYGGPPYNEQFF. The CDR3 DNA is TGTGCCAGCAGTTACGGGGGGCCCCCCTACAATGAGCAGTTCTTC.

Only a few counts were recorded for this clonotype. V and J are TRBV5-1 and TRBJ2-2; 7 bases line up with TRBD1. Germline V gene lookup returns CDR1 SGHRS and CDR2 YFSETQ. V lost 0 bases, J lost 1 base, and 0 bases stayed unmatched. CDR3 length equals 15 residues. CDR3 bases: TGCGCCAGCAGCTTGGGACAGGGGAACACCGGGGAGCTGTTTTTT. This codes for CASSLGQGNTGELFF. Full variable domain (rest looked up from reference TRBV5-1 and TRBJ2-2): KAGVTQTPRYLIKTRGQQVTLSCSPISGHRSVSWYQQTPGQGLQFLFEYFSETQRNKGNFPGRFSGRQFSNSRSEMNVSTLELGDSALYLCASSLGQGNTGELFFGEGSRLTVL.

This clonotype was seen at least ten times. This sequence joins TRBV6-5 and TRBJ1-6; TRBD1 agrees at 7 bases. Per germline, CDR1 MNHEY and CDR2 SVGAGI. J gave up 8 bases and V 2 bases, and 3 bases lay outside the gene matches. This CDR3 has 14 amino acids. DNA of the CDR3: TGTGCCAGCAGTTACCGACAGGGTGATTCACCCCTCCACTTT. Protein sequence: CASSYRQGDSPLHF.

This clonotype turned up a few times. The rearrangement uses TRBV24-1 and TRBJ2-1; D is undetermined. Per germline, CDR1 KGHDR and CDR2 SFDVKD. This CDR3 has 11 residues. V lost 5 bases, J lost 10 bases, and 8 bases lay in between. In DNA, the CDR3 is TGTGCCACCAGTGGGCTTAGGGAGCAGTTCTTC. Its translation: CATSGLREQFF.

This clonotype was seen a few times. The chain couples TRBV19 to TRBJ1-1; the D gene is possibly TRBD1 (5 bases). Germline V gene sequence: CDR1 LNHDA, CDR2 SQIVND (reference sequence). The length of the CDR3 is 12 residues. In DNA, the CDR3 is TGTGCTTGCGGGGACCGGAACACTGAAGCTTTCTTT. It yields the protein CACGDRNTEAFF.

This clonotype occurred many times. The chain links TRBV14 to TRBJ2-7; no definite D call. The V gene's germline CDR1 is SGHDN and CDR2 FVKESK. The CDR3 consists of 16 residues. Deletions cut 1 base from V and 5 bases from J, with 18 bases between. The CDR3 nucleotides read TGTGCCAGCAGCCAAGTTGTCGCCGGACCAAGTCACGAGCAGTACTTC. It is translated as CASSQVVAGPSHEQYF. Filled out from reference TRBV14 and TRBJ2-7, the complete variable domain reads EAGVTQFPSHSVIEKGQTVTLRCDPISGHDNLYWYRRVMGKEIKFLLHFVKESKQDESGMPNNRFLAERTGGTYSTLKVQPAELEDSGVYFCASSQVVAGPSHEQYFGPGTRLTVT.

Ten or more counts support this clonotype. The chain combines TRBV28 with TRBJ2-7, with 8 bases matching TRBD1. Trimming at V came to 4 bases and at J to 2 bases, leaving 10 bases not matched to a gene. This CDR3 comprises 16 residues. Germline-derived CDR1 and CDR2 are MDHEN and SYDVKM. As DNA, the CDR3 is TGTGCCAGCAGTTACCCGCCCGGGACAGGCACCTACGAGCAGTACTTC. This codes for CASSYPPGTGTYEQYF. Using reference TRBV28 and TRBJ2-7 for the parts outside the CDR3, the full variable domain is DVKVTQSSRYLVKRTGEKVFLECVQDMDHENMFWYRQDPGLGLRLIYFSYDVKMKEKGDIPEGYSVSREKKERFSLILESASTNQTSMYLCASSYPPGTGTYEQYFGPGTRLTVT.

The sample holds a few counts of this clonotype. V gene TRBV11-2 combines with J gene TRBJ1-3; D is undetermined. The CDR3 spans 12 residues. Trimming cost V 6 bases and J 7 bases, with 10 bases left between them. From germline, CDR1 is SGHAT and CDR2 FQNNGV. The CDR3 protein is CASSKTWNTIYF. The CDR3 DNA is TGTGCCAGCAGTAAGACCTGGAACACCATATATTTT.

This clonotype was counted at least ten times. V and J are TRBV28 and TRBJ1-2; D unresolved. The CDR3 runs to 14 residues. Trimming shortened V by 7 bases and J by 4 bases, and 16 bases separated the two germline ends. Germline V gene data show CDR1 as MDHEN and CDR2 as SYDVKM. CDR3 residues: CASTSGPPAYGYTF. Written as DNA, the CDR3 is TGTGCCAGCACGTCCGGGCCACCAGCCTATGGCTACACCTTC.

This clonotype was seen ten or more times. The chain joins TRBV6-1 to TRBJ2-6; either TRBD1 or TRBD2 may fit D (5 bases each). Germline V gene lookup returns CDR1 MNHNS and CDR2 SASEGT. Trimming took off 6 bases at V and 2 bases at J, with 14 bases between the two ends. CDR3 size: 16 residues. The CDR3 here is CASRRGTEAGANVLTF. CDR3 nucleotides: TGTGCCAGCAGACGAGGGACGGAGGCTGGGGCCAACGTCCTGACTTTC.

This clonotype was counted ten times or more. The junction departs from germline at one end; a sequencing error may be responsible. V usage is TRBV19 and J usage is TRBJ1-5; TRBD1 is a possible D gene (6 bases). The CDR3 runs 12 residues. Germline V gene lookup returns CDR1 LNHDA and CDR2 SQIVND (reference sequence). Here the CDR3 DNA reads TGTGCCAGCAGTTGGGACACCCAGGCTCCGCTTTTT. Translated: CASSWDTQAPLF.

Ten or more counts support this clonotype. The chain couples TRBV28 to TRBJ2-7; 9 bases align to TRBD1. Germline V gene lookup returns CDR1 MDHEN and CDR2 SYDVKM. Germline trimming cut 5 bases from V and 5 bases from J; bases unmatched to any gene: 13. CDR3 length equals 16 residues. CDR3 DNA sequence: TGTGCCAGCAGTACCAGTCCCGGGACAGGGACCGACGAGCAGTACTTC. Its translation: CASSTSPGTGTDEQYF.

In this sample, this clonotype turned up many times. V and J are TRBV12-3 or TRBV12-4 and TRBJ1-6; D uncertain. The CDR3 runs to 14 residues. V gave up 3 bases and J gave up 5 bases, with 8 bases separating them. CDR3 in amino acids: CASSFGQNNSPLHF. In DNA form, the CDR3 reads TGTGCCAGCAGTTTTGGGCAGAATAATTCACCCCTCCACTTT.

The V gene is TRBV11-1, the J gene TRBJ2-7; D is possibly TRBD1 (6 bases). Trimming removed 10 bases at V and 10 bases at J, with 17 bases between. Germline lookup yields CDR1 SGHAT and CDR2 FQDESV (reference sequence). The CDR3 runs 11 residues. Written as DNA, the CDR3 is TGTGCCAACAGTACAGGGTATGGACAGTACTTC. Its protein is CANSTGYGQYF.

By its share, this clonotype is medium-sized. The chain has TRBV5-5 and TRBJ1-3; D unclear. The CDR3 consists of 16 residues. Germline V gene lookup returns CDR1 SGHKS and CDR2 YYEKEE (reference sequence). Trimming pared 0 bases from V and 7 bases from J, leaving 17 bases between. In DNA form, the CDR3 reads TGTGCCAGCAGCTTGGCCGGGCGGGCTACGACGAACACCATATATTTT. Its protein product is CASSLAGRATTNTIYF.

This clonotype was detected ten times or more. The V call is TRBV20-1, the J call TRBJ2-1, with 8 bases lining up with TRBD2. The junction had 10 bases not matched to a gene; V was cut back by 0 bases and J by 12 bases. This CDR3 is built from 14 residues. Germline V gene data show CDR1 as DFQATT and CDR2 as SNEGSKA (reference sequence). The CDR3 spells CSARDSGLEFVQFF. CDR3 sequence (DNA): TGCAGTGCTAGAGATTCGGGACTAGAGTTTGTGCAGTTCTTC.

The table lists this clonotype with many counts. The chain links TRBV20-1 to TRBJ2-2; TRBD1 matches at 9 bases. The CDR3 has 13 amino acids. CDR1 and CDR2 from the germline V gene are DFQATT and SNEGSKA (reference sequence). The CDR3 nucleotides are TGCAGCGCACCGGGACAGGGACCTCGGGAGCTGTTTTTT. This encodes CSAPGQGPRELFF.

This clonotype was picked up many times. The chain joins TRBV23-1 to TRBJ2-7, with 8 bases aligning to TRBD1. TRBV23-1 is an open reading frame whose function is uncertain. This CDR3 spans 12 amino acids. The J segment lost 3 bases and the V segment lost 7 bases, leaving 2 bases of the junction unmatched. The CDR3 region is CASKDRVYEQYF. The CDR3 region has the DNA TGCGCCAGCAAGGACAGGGTCTACGAGCAGTACTTC.

This clonotype appeared many times. V gene TRBV11-2 combines with J gene TRBJ1-2, with 9 bases matching TRBD1. This CDR3 has 15 residues. V lost 2 bases and J lost 8; bases outside the gene matches: 9. Germline V lookup: CDR1 SGHAT, CDR2 FQNNGV. The CDR3 sequence is CASSLLPGQGGGYTF. CDR3 bases: TGTGCCAGCAGCTTATTACCGGGACAGGGAGGCGGCTACACCTTC.

This clonotype has a count of ten or more. V is TRBV29-1 and J is TRBJ2-5, with 8 bases identical to TRBD2. The V gene's germline CDR1 is SQVTM and CDR2 ANQGSEA. With 5 bases clipped from V and 0 bases from J, the junction kept 5 bases outside the gene matches. The CDR3 consists of 14 residues. The CDR3 nucleotides are TGCAGCGTTCGGATAGCGGGATACCAAGAGACCCAGTACTTC. Amino acids: CSVRIAGYQETQYF.

This clonotype appeared many times. The chain recombines TRBV5-1 with TRBJ2-2; D not resolved. Trimming removed 4 bases from V and 0 bases from J, with 4 bases in between. Germline V lookup: CDR1 SGHRS, CDR2 YFSETQ. This CDR3 comprises 13 residues. CDR3 loop: CASSPANTGELFF. The CDR3 coding sequence is TGCGCCAGCAGCCCAGCGAACACCGGGGAGCTGTTTTTT.

This clonotype was seen many times. This chain joins TRBV6-2 or TRBV6-3 and TRBJ2-7; no definite D call. Trimming took off 6 bases at V and 6 bases at J, with 12 bases between the two ends. This CDR3 contains 12 residues. Germline assignment: CDR1 MNHEY and CDR2 SVGEGT. CDR3 residues: CASSRADFEQYF. The CDR3 nucleotides are TGTGCCAGCAGCCGTGCAGACTTCGAGCAGTACTTC.